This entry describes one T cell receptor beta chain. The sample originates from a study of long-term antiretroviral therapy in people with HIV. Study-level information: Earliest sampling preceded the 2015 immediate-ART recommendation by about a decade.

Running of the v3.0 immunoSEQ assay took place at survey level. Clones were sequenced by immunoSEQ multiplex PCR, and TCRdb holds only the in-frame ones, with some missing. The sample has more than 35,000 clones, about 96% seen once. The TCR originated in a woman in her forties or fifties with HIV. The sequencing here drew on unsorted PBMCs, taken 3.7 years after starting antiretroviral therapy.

CDR3 in amino acids: CAISELAVRGSQETQYF. CDR3 DNA sequence: TGTGCCATCAGTGAGCTGGCTGTCAGGGGATCCCAAGAGACCCAGTACTTC. V usage is TRBV10-3 and J usage is TRBJ2-5, with D possibly matching TRBD1 (6 bases). Germline V CDR1 and CDR2: ENHRY, SYGVKD. The V gene lost 2 bases and the J gene lost 1 base, with 17 bases spanning the gap. The CDR3 sequence is 17 residues long.